The present T cell receptor (beta chain) was sequenced within a study of CD8+CD57+ T cells in acquired aplastic anemia. A remark on this clonotype: What it binds is not known.

Genomic DNA was employed as the template in profiling TCR beta VDJ and CDR3. TCRdb fed the reads into MiXCR, producing one record per CDR3 protein. The data contain approximately 380,000 distinct CDR3 sequences, 55% to 75% of them singletons. Study-wide results and limits: Patients versus controls showed no significant CD8+ Simpson's diversity difference.

CDR3 size: 12 residues. Germline V gene lookup returns CDR1 SGHVS and CDR2 FNYEAQ. This clonotype was sampled from a human donor in good health, serving as a control. Sequences were obtained from sorted CD4+, CD8+, or CD8+CD57+ T cells (not recorded which) from PBMCs. The V gene is TRBV7-6, the J gene TRBJ2-1; D is perhaps TRBD1 (6 bases). This chain's CDR3 is CVCRGVGNEQFF. DNA for the CDR3: TGTGTCTGCAGGGGAGTTGGCAATGAGCAGTTCTTC.